Listed here is a single TCR beta chain. V gave up 2 bases and J gave up 5 bases; unmatched junction bases: 7. The CDR3 sequence is 15 residues long. Germline V gene data show CDR1 as SGHRS and CDR2 as YFSETQ. These data originate in a study of cytomegalovirus exposure and HLA in healthy donors. The PCR had 60 Vbeta and 13 Jbeta primers. Data came from immunoSEQ multiplex PCR; TCRdb stores just in-frame clones and leaves some out. The repertoire holds about 120,000 clones, with 79% as singletons. Sequencing was performed on PBMCs. The J gene is TRBJ2-3, the V gene TRBV5-1, with 8 bases matching TRBD2. This clonotype was sampled from a woman aged 18-30 years in good health and CMV-seropositive. CDR3 coding DNA: TGCGCCAGCAGCTTAGGAGCGGGAGATGGAGATACGCAGTATTTT. Protein sequence: CASSLGAGDGDTQYF.